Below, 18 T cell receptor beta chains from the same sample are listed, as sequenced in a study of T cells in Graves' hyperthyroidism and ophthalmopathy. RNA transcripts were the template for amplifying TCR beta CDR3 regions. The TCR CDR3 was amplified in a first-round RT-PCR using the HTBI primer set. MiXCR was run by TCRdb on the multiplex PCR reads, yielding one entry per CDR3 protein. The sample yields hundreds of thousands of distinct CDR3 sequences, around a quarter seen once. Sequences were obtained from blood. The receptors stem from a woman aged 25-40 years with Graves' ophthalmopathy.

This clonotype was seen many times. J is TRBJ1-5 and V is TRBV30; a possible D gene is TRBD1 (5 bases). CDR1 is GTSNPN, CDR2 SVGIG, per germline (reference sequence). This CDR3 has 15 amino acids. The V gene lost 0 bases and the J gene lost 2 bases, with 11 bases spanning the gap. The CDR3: CAWSVRGSGNQPQHF. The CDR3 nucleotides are TGTGCCTGGAGTGTACGGGGGTCGGGCAATCAGCCCCAGCATTTT.

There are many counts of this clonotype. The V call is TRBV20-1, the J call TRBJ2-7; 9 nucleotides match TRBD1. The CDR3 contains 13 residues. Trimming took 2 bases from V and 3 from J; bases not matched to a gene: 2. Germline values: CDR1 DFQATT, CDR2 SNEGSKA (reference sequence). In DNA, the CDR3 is TGCAGTGCTAGACAGGACAGGGGCTACGAGCAGTACTTC. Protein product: CSARQDRGYEQYF.

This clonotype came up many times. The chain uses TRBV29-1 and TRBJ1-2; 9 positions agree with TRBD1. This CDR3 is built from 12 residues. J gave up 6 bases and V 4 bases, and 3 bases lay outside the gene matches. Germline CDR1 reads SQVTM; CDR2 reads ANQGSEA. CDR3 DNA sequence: TGCAGCGTTGGGACAGGGGATGATGGCTACACCTTC. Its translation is CSVGTGDDGYTF. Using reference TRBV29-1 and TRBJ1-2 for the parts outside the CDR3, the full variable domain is SAVISQKPSRDICQRGTSLTIQCQVDSQVTMMFWYRQQPGQSLTLIATANQGSEATYESGFVIDKFPISRPNLTFSTLTVSNMSPEDSSIYLCSVGTGDDGYTFGSGTRLTVV.

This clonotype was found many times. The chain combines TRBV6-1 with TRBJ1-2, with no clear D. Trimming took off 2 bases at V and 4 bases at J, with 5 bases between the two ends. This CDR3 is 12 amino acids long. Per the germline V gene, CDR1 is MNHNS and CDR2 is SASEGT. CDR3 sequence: CASSELVYGYTF. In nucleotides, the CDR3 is TGTGCCAGCAGTGAACTGGTCTATGGCTACACCTTC.

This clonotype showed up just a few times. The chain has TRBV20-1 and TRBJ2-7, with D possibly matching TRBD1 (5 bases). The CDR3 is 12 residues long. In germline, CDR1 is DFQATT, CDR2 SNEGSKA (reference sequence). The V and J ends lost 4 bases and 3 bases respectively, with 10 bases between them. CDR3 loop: CSATTESYEQYF. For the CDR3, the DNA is TGCAGTGCTACGACAGAGAGCTACGAGCAGTACTTC.

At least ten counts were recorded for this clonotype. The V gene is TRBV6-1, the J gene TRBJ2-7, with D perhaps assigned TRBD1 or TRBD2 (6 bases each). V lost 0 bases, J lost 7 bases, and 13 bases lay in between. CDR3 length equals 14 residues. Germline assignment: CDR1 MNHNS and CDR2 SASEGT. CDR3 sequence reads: CASSEAAGGWEQYF. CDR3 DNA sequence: TGTGCCAGCAGTGAAGCAGCCGGGGGCTGGGAGCAGTACTTC.

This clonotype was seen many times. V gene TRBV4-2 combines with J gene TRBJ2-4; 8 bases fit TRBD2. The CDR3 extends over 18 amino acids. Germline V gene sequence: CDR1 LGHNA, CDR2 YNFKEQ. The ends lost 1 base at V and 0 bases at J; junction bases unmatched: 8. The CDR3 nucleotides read TGTGCCAGCAGCCAAGGCGGCGCGGGGGGCCTAGCCAAAAACATTCAGTACTTC. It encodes CASSQGGAGGLAKNIQYF.

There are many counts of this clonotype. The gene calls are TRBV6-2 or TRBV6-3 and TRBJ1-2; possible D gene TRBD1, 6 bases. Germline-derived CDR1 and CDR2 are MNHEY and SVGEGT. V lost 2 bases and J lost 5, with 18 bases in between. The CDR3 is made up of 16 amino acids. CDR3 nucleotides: TGTGCCAGCAGTTACCGGGACAAATATGTCGGATATGGCTACACCTTC. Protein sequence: CASSYRDKYVGYGYTF.

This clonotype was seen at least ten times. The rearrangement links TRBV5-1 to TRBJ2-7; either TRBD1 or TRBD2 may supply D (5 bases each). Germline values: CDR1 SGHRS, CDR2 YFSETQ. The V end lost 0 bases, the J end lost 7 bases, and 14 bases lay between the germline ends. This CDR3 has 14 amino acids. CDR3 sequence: CASSLAEGFWEQYF. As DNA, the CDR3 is TGCGCCAGCAGCTTGGCCGAGGGGTTCTGGGAGCAGTACTTC.

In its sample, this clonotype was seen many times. The CDR3 sequence is CASSKGRDNYGYTF. In nucleotides, the CDR3 is TGTGCCAGTAGTAAAGGTAGAGACAACTATGGCTACACCTTC. This chain connects TRBV19 to TRBJ1-2; D call uncertain. The germline gives CDR1 LNHDA, CDR2 SQIVND (reference sequence). Between the trimmed V and J ends, which lost 4 bases and 2 bases, there was a span of 11 bases. CDR3 length: 14 residues.

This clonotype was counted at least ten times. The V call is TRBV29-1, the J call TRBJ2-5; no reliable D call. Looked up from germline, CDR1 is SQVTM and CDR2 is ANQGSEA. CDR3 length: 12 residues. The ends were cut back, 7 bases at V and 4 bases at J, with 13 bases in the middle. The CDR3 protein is CSAGFNGETQYF. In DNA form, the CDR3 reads TGCAGCGCCGGGTTTAATGGAGAGACCCAGTACTTC.

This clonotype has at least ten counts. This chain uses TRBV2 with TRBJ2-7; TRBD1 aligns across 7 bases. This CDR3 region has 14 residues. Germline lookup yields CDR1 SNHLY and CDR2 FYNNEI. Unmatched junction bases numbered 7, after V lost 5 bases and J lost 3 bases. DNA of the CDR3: TGTGCCAGCAGTATCGGTACAGGGGACTACGAGCAGTACTTC. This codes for CASSIGTGDYEQYF.

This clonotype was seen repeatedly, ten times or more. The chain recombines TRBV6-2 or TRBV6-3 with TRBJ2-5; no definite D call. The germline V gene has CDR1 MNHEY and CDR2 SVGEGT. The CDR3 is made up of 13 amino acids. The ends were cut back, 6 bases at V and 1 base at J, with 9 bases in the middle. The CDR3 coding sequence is TGTGCCAGCAGCTGGCGGATCCAAGAGACCCAGTACTTC. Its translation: CASSWRIQETQYF.

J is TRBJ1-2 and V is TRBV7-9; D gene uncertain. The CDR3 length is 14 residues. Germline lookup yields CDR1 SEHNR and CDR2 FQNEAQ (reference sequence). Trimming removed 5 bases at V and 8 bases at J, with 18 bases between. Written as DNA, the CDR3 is TGTGCCAGCAGCGGAAGCGGGTTCTCGGGGGGCTACACCTTC. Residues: CASSGSGFSGGYTF. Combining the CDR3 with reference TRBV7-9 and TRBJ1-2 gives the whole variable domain DTGVSQNPRHKITKRGQNVTFRCDPISEHNRLYWYRQTLGQGPEFLTYFQNEAQLEKSRLLSDRFSAERPKGSFSTLEIQRTEQGDSAMYLCASSGSGFSGGYTFGSGTRLTVV.

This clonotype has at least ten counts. DNA for the CDR3: TGTGCCAGCAGCCAAGGCCAATCTCGGGGGGGCGTTGAGACCCAGTACTTC. The encoded protein is CASSQGQSRGGVETQYF. The rearrangement links TRBV4-2 to TRBJ2-5; 8 bases are a match to TRBD2. V lost 1 base to trimming and J lost 5 bases; unmatched junction nucleotides: 12. This CDR3 spans 17 amino acids. Germline-derived CDR1 and CDR2 are LGHNA and YNFKEQ.

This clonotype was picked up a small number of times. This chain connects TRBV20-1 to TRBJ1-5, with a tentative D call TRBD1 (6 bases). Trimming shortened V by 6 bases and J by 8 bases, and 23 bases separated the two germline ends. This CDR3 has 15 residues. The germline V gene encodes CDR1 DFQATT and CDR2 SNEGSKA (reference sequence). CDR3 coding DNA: TGCAGTGCAGAGGGGACAAGGTCAAGAAGGAAGCCCCAGCATTTT. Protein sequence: CSAEGTRSRRKPQHF.

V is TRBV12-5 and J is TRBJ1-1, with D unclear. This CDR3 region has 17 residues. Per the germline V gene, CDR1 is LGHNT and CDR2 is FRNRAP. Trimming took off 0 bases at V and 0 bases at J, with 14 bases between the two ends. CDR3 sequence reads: CASGLVLAVGMNTEAFF. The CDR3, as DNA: TGTGCTAGTGGTTTGGTACTAGCAGTGGGAATGAACACTGAAGCTTTCTTT.

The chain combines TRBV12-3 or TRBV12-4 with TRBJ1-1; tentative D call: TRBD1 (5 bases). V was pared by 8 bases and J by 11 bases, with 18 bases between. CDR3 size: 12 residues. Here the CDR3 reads CASGRGTQAAFF. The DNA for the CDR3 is TGTGCCAGCGGTCGAGGGACCCAGGCGGCTTTCTTT.